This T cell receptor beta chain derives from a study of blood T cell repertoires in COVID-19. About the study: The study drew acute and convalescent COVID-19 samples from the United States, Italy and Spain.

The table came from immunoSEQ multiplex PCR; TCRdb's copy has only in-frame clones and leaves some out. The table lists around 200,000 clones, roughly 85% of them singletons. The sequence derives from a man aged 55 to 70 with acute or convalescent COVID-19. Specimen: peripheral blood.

The CDR3 region is CASSLSSGRAYEQYF. The CDR3 DNA is TGTGCCAGCAGCTTGTCTAGCGGGAGGGCCTACGAGCAGTACTTC. This sequence joins TRBV5-5 and TRBJ2-7, with 12 bases matching TRBD2. The V and J ends lost 1 base and 2 bases, in that order; junction bases with no gene match: 1. Looked up from germline, CDR1 is SGHKS and CDR2 is YYEKEE (reference sequence). There are 15 residues in the CDR3.